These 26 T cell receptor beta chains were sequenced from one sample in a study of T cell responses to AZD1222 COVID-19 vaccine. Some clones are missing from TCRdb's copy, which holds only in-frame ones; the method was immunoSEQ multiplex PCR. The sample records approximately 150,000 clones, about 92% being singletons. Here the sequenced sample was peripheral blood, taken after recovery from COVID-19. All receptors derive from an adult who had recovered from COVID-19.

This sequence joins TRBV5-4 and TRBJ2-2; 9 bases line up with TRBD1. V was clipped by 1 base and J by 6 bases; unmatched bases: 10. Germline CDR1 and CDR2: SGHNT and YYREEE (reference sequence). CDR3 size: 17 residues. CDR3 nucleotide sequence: TGTGCCAGCAGCTTGATTAATATGCGACAGGGGGCCGGGGAGCTGTTTTTT. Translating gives CASSLINMRQGAGELFF. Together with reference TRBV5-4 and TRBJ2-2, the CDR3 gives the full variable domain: ETGVTQSPTHLIKTRGQQVTLRCSSQSGHNTVSWYQQALGQGPQFIFQYYREEENGRGNFPPRFSGLQFPNYSSELNVNALELDDSALYLCASSLINMRQGAGELFFGEGSRLTVL.

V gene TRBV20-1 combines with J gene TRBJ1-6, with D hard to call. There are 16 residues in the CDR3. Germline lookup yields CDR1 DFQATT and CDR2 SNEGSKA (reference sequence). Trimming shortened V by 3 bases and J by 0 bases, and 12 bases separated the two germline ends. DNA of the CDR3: TGCAGTGCTAGTCGCGTCGTTGCCTCCTATAATTCACCCCTCCACTTT. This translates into CSASRVVASYNSPLHF.

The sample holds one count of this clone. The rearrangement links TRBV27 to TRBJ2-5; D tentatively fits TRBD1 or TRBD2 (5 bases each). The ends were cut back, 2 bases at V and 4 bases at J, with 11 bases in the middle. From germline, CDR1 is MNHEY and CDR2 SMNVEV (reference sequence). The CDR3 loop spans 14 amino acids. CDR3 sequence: CASSLIRGGETQYF. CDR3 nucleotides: TGTGCCAGCAGTTTAATTCGGGGCGGAGAGACCCAGTACTTC.

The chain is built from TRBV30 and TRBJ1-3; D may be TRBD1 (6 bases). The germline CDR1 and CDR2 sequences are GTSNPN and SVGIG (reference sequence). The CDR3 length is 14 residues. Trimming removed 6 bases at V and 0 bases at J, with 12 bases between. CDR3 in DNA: TGTGCCTGCACGCGGACAGCCTCTGGAAACACCATATATTTT. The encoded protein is CACTRTASGNTIYF.

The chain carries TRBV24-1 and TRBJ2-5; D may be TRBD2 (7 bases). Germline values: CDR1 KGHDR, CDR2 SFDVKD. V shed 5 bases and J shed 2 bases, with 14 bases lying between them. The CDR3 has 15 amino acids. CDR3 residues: CATSGLRGGQETQYF. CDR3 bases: TGTGCCACCAGTGGGTTGAGGGGGGGGCAAGAGACCCAGTACTTC.

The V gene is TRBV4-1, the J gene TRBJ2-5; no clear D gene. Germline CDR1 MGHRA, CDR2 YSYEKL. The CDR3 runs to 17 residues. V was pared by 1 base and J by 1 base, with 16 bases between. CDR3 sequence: CASSQALDLDVQETQYF. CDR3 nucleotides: TGCGCCAGCAGCCAAGCTCTAGACCTGGACGTCCAAGAGACCCAGTACTTC.

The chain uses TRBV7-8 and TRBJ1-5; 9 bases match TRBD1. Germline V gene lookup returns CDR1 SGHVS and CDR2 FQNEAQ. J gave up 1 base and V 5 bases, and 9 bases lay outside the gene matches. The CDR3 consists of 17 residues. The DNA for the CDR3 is TGTGCCAGCAGCCCCCTACAGGGGGCAGGCAGCAATCAGCCCCAGCATTTT. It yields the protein CASSPLQGAGSNQPQHF.

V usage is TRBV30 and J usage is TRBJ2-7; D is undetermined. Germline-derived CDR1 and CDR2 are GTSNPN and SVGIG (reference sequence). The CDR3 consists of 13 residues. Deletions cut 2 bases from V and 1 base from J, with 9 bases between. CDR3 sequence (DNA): TGTGCCTGGAGTTACCACAATTCCTACGAGCAGTACTTC. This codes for CAWSYHNSYEQYF.

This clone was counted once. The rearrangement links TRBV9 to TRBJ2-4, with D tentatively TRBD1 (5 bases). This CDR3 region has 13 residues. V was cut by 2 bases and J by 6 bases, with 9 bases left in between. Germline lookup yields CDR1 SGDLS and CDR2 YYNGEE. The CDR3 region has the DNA TGTGCCAGCAGCGTCCCAGACAGAAACATTCAGTACTTC. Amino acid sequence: CASSVPDRNIQYF.

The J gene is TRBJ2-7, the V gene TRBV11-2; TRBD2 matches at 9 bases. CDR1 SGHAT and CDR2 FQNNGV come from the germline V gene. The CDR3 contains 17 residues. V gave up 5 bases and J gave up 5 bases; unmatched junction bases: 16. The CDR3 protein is CASSPPLAGVIGNEQYF. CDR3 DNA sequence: TGTGCCAGCAGCCCGCCCTTAGCGGGAGTGATTGGGAACGAGCAGTACTTC.

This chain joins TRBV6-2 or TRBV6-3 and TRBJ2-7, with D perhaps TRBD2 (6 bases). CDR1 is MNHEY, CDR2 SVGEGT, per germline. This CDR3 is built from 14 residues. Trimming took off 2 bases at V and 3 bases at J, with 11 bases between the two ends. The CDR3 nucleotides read TGTGCCAGCAGTTACGCGGGGTTGATCTACGAGCAGTACTTC. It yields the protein CASSYAGLIYEQYF.

CDR3 loop: CASRMQLISGRGYNEQFF. In DNA, the CDR3 is TGTGCCAGCAGAATGCAACTGATTAGCGGGAGGGGCTACAATGAGCAGTTCTTC. This chain links TRBV27 with TRBJ2-1, with 11 bases aligning to TRBD2. Germline V gene sequence: CDR1 MNHEY, CDR2 SMNVEV (reference sequence). Trimming cost V 6 bases and J 3 bases; bases outside gene matches: 13. CDR3 size: 18 residues.

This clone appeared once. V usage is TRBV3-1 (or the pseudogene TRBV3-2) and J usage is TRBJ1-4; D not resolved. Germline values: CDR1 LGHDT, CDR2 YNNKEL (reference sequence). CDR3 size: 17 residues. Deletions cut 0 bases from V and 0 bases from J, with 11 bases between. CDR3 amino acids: CASSQDPGRSTNEKLFF. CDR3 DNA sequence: TGTGCCAGCAGCCAAGATCCGGGTCGGTCAACTAATGAAAAACTGTTTTTT.

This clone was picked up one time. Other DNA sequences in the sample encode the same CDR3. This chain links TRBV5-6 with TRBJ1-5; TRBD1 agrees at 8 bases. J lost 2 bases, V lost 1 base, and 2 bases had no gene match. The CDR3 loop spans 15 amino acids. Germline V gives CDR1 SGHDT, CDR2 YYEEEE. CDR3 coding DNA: TGTGCCAGCAGCTTGTTGGGACAGGGCAATCAGCCCCAGCATTTT. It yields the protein CASSLLGQGNQPQHF. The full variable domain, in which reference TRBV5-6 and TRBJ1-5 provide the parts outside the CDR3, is DAGVTQSPTHLIKTRGQQVTLRCSPKSGHDTVSWYQQALGQGPQFIFQYYEEEERQRGNFPDRFSGHQFPNYSSELNVNALLLGDSALYLCASSLLGQGNQPQHFGDGTRLSIL.

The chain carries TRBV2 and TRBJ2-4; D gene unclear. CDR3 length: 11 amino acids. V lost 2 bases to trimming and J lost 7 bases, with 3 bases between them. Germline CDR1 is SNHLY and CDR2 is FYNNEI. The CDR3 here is CASSERNIQYF. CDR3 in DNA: TGTGCCAGCAGTGAACGGAACATTCAGTACTTC.

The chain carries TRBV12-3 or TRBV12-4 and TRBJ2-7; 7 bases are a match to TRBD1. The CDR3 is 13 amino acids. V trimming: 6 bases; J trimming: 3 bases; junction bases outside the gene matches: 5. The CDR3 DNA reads TGTGCCAGCAGCTCCAGGACAGGCTACGAGCAGTACTTC. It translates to CASSSRTGYEQYF.

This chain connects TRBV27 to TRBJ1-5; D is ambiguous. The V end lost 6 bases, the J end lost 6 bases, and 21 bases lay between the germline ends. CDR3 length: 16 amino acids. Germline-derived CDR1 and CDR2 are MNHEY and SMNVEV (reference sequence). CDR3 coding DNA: TGTGCCAGCAGAGCAGACGGAGGCATCGTTAGTCAGCCCCAGCATTTT. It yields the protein CASRADGGIVSQPQHF.

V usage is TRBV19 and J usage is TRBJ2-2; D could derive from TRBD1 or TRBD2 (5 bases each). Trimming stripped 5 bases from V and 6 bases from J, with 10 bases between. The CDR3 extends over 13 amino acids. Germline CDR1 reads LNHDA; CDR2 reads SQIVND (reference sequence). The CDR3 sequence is CASSPWDPGELFF. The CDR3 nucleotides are TGTGCCAGTAGTCCCTGGGACCCCGGGGAGCTGTTTTTT. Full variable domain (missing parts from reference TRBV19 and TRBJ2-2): DGGITQSPKYLFRKEGQNVTLSCEQNLNHDAMYWYRQDPGQGLRLIYYSQIVNDFQKGDIAEGYSVSREKKESFPLTVTSAQKNPTAFYLCASSPWDPGELFFGEGSRLTVL.

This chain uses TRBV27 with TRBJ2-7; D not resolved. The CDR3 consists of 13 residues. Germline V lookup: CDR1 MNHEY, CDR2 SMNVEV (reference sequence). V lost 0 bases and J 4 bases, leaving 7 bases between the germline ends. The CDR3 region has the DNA TGTGCCAGCAGTTTATCGGTGATTTACGAGCAGTACTTC. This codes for CASSLSVIYEQYF.

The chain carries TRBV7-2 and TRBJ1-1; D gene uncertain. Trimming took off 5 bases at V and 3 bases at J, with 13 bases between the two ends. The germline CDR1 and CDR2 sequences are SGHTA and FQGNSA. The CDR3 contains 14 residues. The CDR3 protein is CASSNSAAYTEAFF. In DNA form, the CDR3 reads TGTGCCAGCAGCAACAGTGCGGCCTACACTGAAGCTTTCTTT.

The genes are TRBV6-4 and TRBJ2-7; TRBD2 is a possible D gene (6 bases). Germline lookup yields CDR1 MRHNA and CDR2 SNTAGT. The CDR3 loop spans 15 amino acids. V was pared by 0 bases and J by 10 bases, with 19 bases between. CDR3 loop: CASSDSGNSGLPQYF. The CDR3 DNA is TGTGCCAGCAGTGACTCGGGTAATAGCGGCCTCCCTCAGTACTTC.

Written as DNA, the CDR3 is TGCGCCAGCAGCCAAGAGGGGGTAAAGGATAAGCAGTACTTC. It is translated as CASSQEGVKDKQYF. The chain has TRBV4-1 and TRBJ2-7; D possibly uses TRBD1 or TRBD2 (5 bases each). V was shortened by 0 bases and J by 8 bases, with 14 bases between the two germline ends. Germline CDR1 and CDR2: MGHRA and YSYEKL. This CDR3 contains 14 residues.

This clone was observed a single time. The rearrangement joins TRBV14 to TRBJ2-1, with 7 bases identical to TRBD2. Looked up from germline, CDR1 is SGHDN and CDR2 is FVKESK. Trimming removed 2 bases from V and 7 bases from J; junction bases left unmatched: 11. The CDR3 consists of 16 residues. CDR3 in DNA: TGTGCCAGCAGCCAACTGACTAGCTGGGATGGGAATGAGCAGTTCTTC. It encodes CASSQLTSWDGNEQFF. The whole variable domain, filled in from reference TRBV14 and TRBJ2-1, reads EAGVTQFPSHSVIEKGQTVTLRCDPISGHDNLYWYRRVMGKEIKFLLHFVKESKQDESGMPNNRFLAERTGGTYSTLKVQPAELEDSGVYFCASSQLTSWDGNEQFFGPGTRLTVL.

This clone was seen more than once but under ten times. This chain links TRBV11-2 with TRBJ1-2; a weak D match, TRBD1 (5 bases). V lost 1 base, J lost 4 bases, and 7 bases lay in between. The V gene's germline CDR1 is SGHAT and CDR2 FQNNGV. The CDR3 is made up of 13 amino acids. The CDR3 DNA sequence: TGTGCCAGCAGCTTAGGGGGGTCCTATGGCTACACCTTC. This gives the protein CASSLGGSYGYTF.

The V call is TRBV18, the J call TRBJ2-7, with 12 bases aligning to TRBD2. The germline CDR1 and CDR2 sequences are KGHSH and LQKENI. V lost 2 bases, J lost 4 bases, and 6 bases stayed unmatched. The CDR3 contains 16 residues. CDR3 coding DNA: TGTGCCAGCTCACCATCGGGACTAGCGGGTTTATACGAGCAGTACTTC. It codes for CASSPSGLAGLYEQYF.

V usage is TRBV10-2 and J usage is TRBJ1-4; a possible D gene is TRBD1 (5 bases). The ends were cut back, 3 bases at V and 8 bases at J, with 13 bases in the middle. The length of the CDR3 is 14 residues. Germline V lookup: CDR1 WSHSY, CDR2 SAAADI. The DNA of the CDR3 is TGCGCCAGCAGTGATCCGGGGCGGCAGGAAAAACTGTTTTTT. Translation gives CASSDPGRQEKLFF.